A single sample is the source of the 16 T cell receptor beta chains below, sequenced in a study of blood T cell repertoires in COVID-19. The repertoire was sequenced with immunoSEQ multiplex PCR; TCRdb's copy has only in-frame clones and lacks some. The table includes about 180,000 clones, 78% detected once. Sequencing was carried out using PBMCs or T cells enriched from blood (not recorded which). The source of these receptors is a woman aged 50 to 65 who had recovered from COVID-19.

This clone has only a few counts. The CDR3 nucleotides read TGTGCCAGCAGTCCCCGGACAGGGGCGGGAGGCTACACCTTC. Translating gives CASSPRTGAGGYTF. The rearrangement uses TRBV28 and TRBJ1-2; the match to TRBD1 covers 9 bases. Looked up from germline, CDR1 is MDHEN and CDR2 is SYDVKM. J lost 8 bases, V lost 5 bases, and 9 bases had no gene match. The CDR3 runs to 14 residues.

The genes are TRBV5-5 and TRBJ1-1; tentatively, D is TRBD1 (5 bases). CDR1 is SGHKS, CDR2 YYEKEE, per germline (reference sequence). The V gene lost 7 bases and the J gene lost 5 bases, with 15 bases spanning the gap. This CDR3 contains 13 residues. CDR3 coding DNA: TGTGCCAGCGGCCAGGGCGATCGAACTGAAGCTTTCTTT. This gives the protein CASGQGDRTEAFF.

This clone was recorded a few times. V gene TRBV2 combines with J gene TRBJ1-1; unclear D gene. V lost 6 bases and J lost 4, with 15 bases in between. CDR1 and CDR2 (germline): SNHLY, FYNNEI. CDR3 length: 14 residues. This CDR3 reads CASSTARQLTEAFF. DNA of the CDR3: TGTGCCAGCAGCACCGCCCGACAACTCACTGAAGCTTTCTTT. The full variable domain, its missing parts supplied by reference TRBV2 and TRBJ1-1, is EPEVTQTPSHQVTQMGQEVILRCVPISNHLYFYWYRQILGQKVEFLVSFYNNEISEKSEIFDDQFSVERPDGSNFTLKIRSTKLEDSAMYFCASSTARQLTEAFFGQGTRLTVV.

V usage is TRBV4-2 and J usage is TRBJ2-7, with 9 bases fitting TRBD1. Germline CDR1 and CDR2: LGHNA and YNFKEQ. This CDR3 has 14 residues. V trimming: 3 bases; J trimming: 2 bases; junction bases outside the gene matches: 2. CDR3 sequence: CASSQGQGTYEQYF. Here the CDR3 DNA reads TGTGCCAGCAGCCAGGGACAGGGAACCTACGAGCAGTACTTC.

The CDR3 DNA sequence: TGCGCCAGCAGCTTCGTTAGCGTTAACTCCTACGAGCAGTACTTC. Protein product: CASSFVSVNSYEQYF. The rearrangement links TRBV5-1 to TRBJ2-7, with TRBD2 as a possible D gene (5 bases). From germline, CDR1 is SGHRS and CDR2 YFSETQ. The CDR3 is 15 amino acids. The V and J ends lost 2 bases and 0 bases respectively, with 12 bases between them.

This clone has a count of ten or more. CDR3 in DNA: TGTGCCAGCAGCCAGACTAGCGGGTTAACAGATACGCAGTATTTT. Encoded protein: CASSQTSGLTDTQYF. The chain recombines TRBV7-8 with TRBJ2-3, with 10 bases lining up with TRBD2. CDR1 and CDR2 from the germline V gene are SGHVS and FQNEAQ. J was trimmed by 3 bases and V by 5 bases; bases with no gene match: 5. The CDR3 loop spans 15 amino acids.

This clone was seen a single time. In nucleotides, the CDR3 is TGCGCCAGCGGAGACAGGGCCTATGGCTACACCTTC. Its protein is CASGDRAYGYTF. V usage is TRBV5-1 and J usage is TRBJ1-2, with 7 positions matching TRBD1. The CDR3 extends over 12 amino acids. Looked up from germline, CDR1 is SGHRS and CDR2 is YFSETQ. J gave up 4 bases and V 7 bases, and 4 bases lay outside the gene matches.

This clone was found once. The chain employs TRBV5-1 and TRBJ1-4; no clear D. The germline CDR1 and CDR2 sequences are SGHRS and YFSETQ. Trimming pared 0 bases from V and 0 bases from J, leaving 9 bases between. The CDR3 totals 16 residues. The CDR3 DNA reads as TGCGCCAGCAGCTTGGCTGGAACAGCAACTAATGAAAAACTGTTTTTT. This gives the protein CASSLAGTATNEKLFF.

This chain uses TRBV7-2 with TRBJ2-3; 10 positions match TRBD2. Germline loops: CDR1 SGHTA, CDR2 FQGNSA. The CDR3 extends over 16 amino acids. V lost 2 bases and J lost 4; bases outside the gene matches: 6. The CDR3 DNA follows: TGTGCCAGCAGCTTAAGCGGGAGGGGCGGCCCAGATACGCAGTATTTT. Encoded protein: CASSLSGRGGPDTQYF. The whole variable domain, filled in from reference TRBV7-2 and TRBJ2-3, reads GAGVSQSPSNKVTEKGKDVELRCDPISGHTALYWYRQSLGQGLEFLIYFQGNSAPDKSGLPSDRFSAERTGGSVSTLTIQRTQQEDSAVYLCASSLSGRGGPDTQYFGPGTRLTVL.

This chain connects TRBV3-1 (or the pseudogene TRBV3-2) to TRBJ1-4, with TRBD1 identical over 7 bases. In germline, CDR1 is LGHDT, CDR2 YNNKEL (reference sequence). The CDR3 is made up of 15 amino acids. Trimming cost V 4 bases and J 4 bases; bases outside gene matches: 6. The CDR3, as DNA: TGTGCCAGCAGCCCCACAGGGGCGGGTAATGAAAAACTGTTTTTT. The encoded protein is CASSPTGAGNEKLFF.

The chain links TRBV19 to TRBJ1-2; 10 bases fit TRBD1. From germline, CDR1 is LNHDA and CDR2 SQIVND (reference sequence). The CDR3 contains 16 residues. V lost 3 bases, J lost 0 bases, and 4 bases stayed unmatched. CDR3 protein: CASSMGTGATNYGYTF. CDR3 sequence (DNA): TGTGCCAGTAGTATGGGGACAGGGGCAACTAACTATGGCTACACCTTC.

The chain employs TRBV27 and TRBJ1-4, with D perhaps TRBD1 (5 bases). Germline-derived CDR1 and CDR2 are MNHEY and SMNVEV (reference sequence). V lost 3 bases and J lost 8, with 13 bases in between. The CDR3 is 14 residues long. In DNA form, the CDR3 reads TGTGCCAGCAGTTTGAGCGAGGGACTCGAAAAACTGTTTTTT. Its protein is CASSLSEGLEKLFF.

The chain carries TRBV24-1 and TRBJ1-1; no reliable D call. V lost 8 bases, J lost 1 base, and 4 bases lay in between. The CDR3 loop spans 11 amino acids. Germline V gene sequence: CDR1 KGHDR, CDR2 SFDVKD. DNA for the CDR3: TGTGCCACCATTAAGAACACTGAAGCTTTCTTT. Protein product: CATIKNTEAFF.

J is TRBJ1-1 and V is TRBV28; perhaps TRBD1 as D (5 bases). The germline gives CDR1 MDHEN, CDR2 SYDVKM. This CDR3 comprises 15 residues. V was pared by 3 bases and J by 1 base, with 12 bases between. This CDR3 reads CASSFFGRANTEAFF. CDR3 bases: TGTGCCAGCAGTTTCTTCGGCAGGGCGAACACTGAAGCTTTCTTT.

The CDR3 spells CASVGGGGYGYTF. The CDR3 DNA reads as TGTGCCAGCGTCGGAGGGGGCGGCTATGGCTACACCTTC. V is TRBV28 and J is TRBJ1-2; TRBD1 aligns across 7 bases. The CDR3 contains 13 residues. Unmatched junction bases numbered 7, after V lost 8 bases and J lost 4 bases. The V gene's germline CDR1 is MDHEN and CDR2 SYDVKM.

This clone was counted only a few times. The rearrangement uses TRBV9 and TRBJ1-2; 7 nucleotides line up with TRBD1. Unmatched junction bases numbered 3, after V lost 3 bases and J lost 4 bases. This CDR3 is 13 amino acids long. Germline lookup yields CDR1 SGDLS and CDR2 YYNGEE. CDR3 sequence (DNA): TGTGCCAGCAGCGACCGGGACAGCTATGGCTACACCTTC. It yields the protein CASSDRDSYGYTF.